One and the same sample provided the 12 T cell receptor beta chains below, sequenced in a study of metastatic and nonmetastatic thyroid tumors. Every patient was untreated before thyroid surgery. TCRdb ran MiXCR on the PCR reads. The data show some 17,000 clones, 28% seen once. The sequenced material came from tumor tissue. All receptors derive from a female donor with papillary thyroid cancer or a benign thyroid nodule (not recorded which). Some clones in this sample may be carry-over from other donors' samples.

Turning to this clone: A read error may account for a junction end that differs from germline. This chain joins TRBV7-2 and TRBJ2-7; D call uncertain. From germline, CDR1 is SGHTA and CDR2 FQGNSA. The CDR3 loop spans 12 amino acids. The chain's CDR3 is CASSSQGYEKYF. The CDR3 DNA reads TGTGCCAGCAGCTCTCAAGGATACGAGAAGTACTTC.

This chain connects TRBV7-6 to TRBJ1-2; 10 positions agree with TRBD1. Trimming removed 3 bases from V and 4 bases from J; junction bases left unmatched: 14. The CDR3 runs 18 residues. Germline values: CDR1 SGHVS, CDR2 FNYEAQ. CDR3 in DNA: TGTGCCAGCAGCTTGAAAGGGGACAGGGGTCTTTATTTCTATGGCTACACCTTC. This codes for CASSLKGDRGLYFYGYTF.

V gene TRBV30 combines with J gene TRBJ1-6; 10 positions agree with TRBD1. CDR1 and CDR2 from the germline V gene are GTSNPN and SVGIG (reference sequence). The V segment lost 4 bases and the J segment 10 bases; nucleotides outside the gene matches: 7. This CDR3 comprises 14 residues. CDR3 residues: CAWTLGQGGSPLHF. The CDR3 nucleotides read TGTGCCTGGACCCTAGGACAGGGGGGATCACCCCTCCACTTT.

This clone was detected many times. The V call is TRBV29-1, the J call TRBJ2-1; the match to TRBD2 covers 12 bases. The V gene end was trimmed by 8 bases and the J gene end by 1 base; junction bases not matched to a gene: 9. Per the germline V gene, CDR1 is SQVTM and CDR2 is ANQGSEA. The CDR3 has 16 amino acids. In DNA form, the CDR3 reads TGCAGCTTCCAGACTAGCGGGAGATGGTCCTACAATGAGCAGTTCTTC. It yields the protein CSFQTSGRWSYNEQFF.

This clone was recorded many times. The CDR3 nucleotides are TGTGCCAGCAGTTTCATGGTCTACAATGAGCAGTTCTTC. Its translation is CASSFMVYNEQFF. The V gene is TRBV6-2 or TRBV6-3, the J gene TRBJ2-1; D remains unclear. V gave up 4 bases and J gave up 3 bases, with 7 bases separating them. Germline CDR1 reads MNHEY; CDR2 reads SVGEGT. The CDR3 contains 13 residues.

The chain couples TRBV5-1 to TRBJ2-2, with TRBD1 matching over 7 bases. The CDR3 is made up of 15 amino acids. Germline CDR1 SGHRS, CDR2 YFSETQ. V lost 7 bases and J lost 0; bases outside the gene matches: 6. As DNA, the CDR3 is TGCGCCAGCTCGAGGACAGGATCGAACACCGGGGAGCTGTTTTTT. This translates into CASSRTGSNTGELFF.

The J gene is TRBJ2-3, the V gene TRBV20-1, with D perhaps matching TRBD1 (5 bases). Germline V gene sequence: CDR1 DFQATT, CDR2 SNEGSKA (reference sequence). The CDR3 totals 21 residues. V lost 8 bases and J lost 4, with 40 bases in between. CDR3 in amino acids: CSQITDRVETEYRQPADTQYF. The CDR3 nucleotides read TGCAGTCAAATCACGGATAGGGTGGAGACTGAATATCGACAGCCCGCAGATACGCAGTATTTT.

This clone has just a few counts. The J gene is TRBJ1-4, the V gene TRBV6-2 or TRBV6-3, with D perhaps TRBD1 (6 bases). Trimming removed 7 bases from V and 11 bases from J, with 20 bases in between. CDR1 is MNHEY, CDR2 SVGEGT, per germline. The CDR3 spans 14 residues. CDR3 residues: CASIPGQCLRKLFF. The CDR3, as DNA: TGTGCCAGCATTCCAGGACAGTGCCTTCGGAAACTGTTTTTT.

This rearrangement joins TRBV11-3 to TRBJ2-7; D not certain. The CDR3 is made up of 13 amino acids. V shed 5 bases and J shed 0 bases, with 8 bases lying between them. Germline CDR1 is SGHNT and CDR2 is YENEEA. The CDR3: CASSPTISYEQYF. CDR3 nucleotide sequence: TGTGCCAGCAGCCCGACCATCTCCTACGAGCAGTACTTC.

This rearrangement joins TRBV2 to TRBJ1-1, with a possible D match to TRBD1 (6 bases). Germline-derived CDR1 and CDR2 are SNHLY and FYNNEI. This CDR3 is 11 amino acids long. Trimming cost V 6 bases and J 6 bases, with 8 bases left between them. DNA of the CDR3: TGTGCCAGCAGCCAGGGGCCTGAAGCTTTCTTT. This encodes CASSQGPEAFF. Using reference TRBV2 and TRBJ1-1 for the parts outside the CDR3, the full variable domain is EPEVTQTPSHQVTQMGQEVILRCVPISNHLYFYWYRQILGQKVEFLVSFYNNEISEKSEIFDDQFSVERPDGSNFTLKIRSTKLEDSAMYFCASSQGPEAFFGQGTRLTVV.

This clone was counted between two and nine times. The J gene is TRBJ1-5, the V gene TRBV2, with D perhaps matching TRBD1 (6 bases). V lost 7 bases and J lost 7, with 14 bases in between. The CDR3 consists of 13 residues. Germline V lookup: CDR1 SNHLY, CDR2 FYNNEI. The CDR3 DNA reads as TGTGCCAGCAACAGGGATGGAGGACAGCCCCAGCATTTT. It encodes CASNRDGGQPQHF. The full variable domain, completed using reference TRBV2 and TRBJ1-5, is EPEVTQTPSHQVTQMGQEVILRCVPISNHLYFYWYRQILGQKVEFLVSFYNNEISEKSEIFDDQFSVERPDGSNFTLKIRSTKLEDSAMYFCASNRDGGQPQHFGDGTRLSIL.

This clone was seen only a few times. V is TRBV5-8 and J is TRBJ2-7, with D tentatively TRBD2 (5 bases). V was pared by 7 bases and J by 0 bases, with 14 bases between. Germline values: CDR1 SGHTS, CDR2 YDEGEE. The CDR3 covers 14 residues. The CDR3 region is CASLTRESSYEQYF. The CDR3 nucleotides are TGTGCCAGCCTTACGAGGGAGAGCTCCTACGAGCAGTACTTC.